The entry below gives a single T cell receptor beta chain sequence along with its context. What it binds is not known. An end of the junction differs from the germline gene, which may be a read error. This entry is derived from a study of T cells after yellow fever vaccination. Study information: Fractions low in cell number were prepared with SMART-Seq v4 Ultra Low Input. Study results and caveats: Detected again after the booster were most primary-vaccination clones, at 96% CD4 and 80% to 90% CD8. Abundant clonotypes (contaminants from the bulk population) could be present in FACS-sorted repertoires.

Germline V CDR1 and CDR2: LGHNA, YNFKEQ. This CDR3 region has 15 residues. TCR cDNA, made by 5'RACE template switching, carried an added universal primer site and UMIs. MiXCR, applied by TCRdb to the 5' RACE reads, yields one record per CDR3 protein. Among some 560,000 distinct CDR3 sequences listed, about 17% were seen once. The rearrangement links TRBV4-2 to TRBJ1-6, with D uncertain. Specimen: PBMCs, collected 5 days after the first yellow fever vaccination. This clonotype was sampled from a man between 18 and 29 years old who received the YFV17D yellow fever vaccine. The CDR3 DNA reads as TGTGCCGGCAGCCCGGCCCGGAACTATAATTCACCCCTCCACTTT. Protein: CAGSPARNYNSPLHF.